The entry below describes one T cell receptor beta chain. TCRdb re-called the 5' RACE reads; every CDR3 protein appears as one record, without DNA. This sample's table has 200,000 to 250,000 distinct CDR3 sequences. Each donor supplied around 2.3 ml of blood. This CDR3 region has 14 residues. In germline, CDR1 is PRHDT, CDR2 FYEKMQ (reference sequence). The source of the sample is a study of monozygotic twins with inflammatory bowel disease. Sequenced: blood. This TCR derives from a human donor with ulcerative colitis or Crohn's disease, or a healthy co-twin of an affected twin (not recorded which). This chain connects TRBV13 to TRBJ1-1; with no DNA, the TCRdb D assignment of TRBD1 cannot be verified. The CDR3 sequence: CASSPGALNTEAFF.